The rows below give T cell receptor beta chains drawn from one sample of a study of blood T cell repertoires in COVID-19. Only in-frame clones appear in the TCRdb table, and some are missing; sequencing was by immunoSEQ multiplex PCR. The repertoire holds roughly 100,000 clones, with roughly 87% as singletons. The source material was peripheral blood. Receptors were obtained from a man in his fifties or sixties with acute or convalescent COVID-19. Both conserved end residues are part of each CDR3. Each record gives: V gene, D gene, J gene, clone size, CDR3 DNA, CDR3 protein. D genes are given only for firm matches. Clone size is not always given. Where it is, it says once, few, many or a class for expanded clones.

V gene: TRBV6-1
D gene: TRBD2
J gene: TRBJ2-1
clone size: -
CDR3 DNA: TGTGCCAGCAGTGTTCTTCCCCGCGGGAGGGGCCCCTACAATGAGCAGTTCTTC
CDR3 protein: CASSVLPRGRGPYNEQFF

V gene: TRBV25-1
D gene: TRBD2
J gene: TRBJ2-1
clone size: -
CDR3 DNA: TGTGCCAGCAGTGATTCCTTCAGCGGGAGCTCCTACAATGAGCAGTTCTTC
CDR3 protein: CASSDSFSGSSYNEQFF

V gene: TRBV28
D gene: -
J gene: TRBJ1-1
clone size: -
CDR3 DNA: TGTGCCAGCAGTTTATACCAGGAGGTGAACACTGAAGCTTTCTTT
CDR3 protein: CASSLYQEVNTEAFF

V gene: TRBV30
D gene: -
J gene: TRBJ2-1
clone size: few
CDR3 DNA: TGTGCCTGGGTTATCGGAGATGAGCAGTTCTTC
CDR3 protein: CAWVIGDEQFF

V gene: TRBV9
D gene: -
J gene: TRBJ1-2
clone size: -
CDR3 DNA: TGTGCCAGCAGCGCCGCCCCAGACAGGCGCAACTATGGCTACACCTTC
CDR3 protein: CASSAAPDRRNYGYTF

V gene: TRBV9
D gene: -
J gene: TRBJ1-4
clone size: once
CDR3 DNA: TGTGCCAGCAGCCTAGGGGGAGCAACTAATGAAAAACTGTTTTTT
CDR3 protein: CASSLGGATNEKLFF

V gene: TRBV28
D gene: TRBD2
J gene: TRBJ2-5
clone size: -
CDR3 DNA: TGTGCCAGCAGTTTACGCGGGGGGAGGCAAGAGACCCAGTACTTC
CDR3 protein: CASSLRGGRQETQYF

V gene: TRBV28
D gene: TRBD1
J gene: TRBJ2-5
clone size: few
CDR3 DNA: TGTGCCAGCAGTTTAGTGGCGCCAGGGGGCATGGAGACCCAGTACTTC
CDR3 protein: CASSLVAPGGMETQYF

V gene: TRBV9
D gene: TRBD2
J gene: TRBJ2-1
clone size: -
CDR3 DNA: TGTGCCAGCAGCGCCCCCGACGGGACTAGTAACAATGAGCAGTTCTTC
CDR3 protein: CASSAPDGTSNNEQFF

V gene: TRBV9
D gene: -
J gene: TRBJ2-5
clone size: -
CDR3 DNA: TGTGCCAGCAGCGCCCAGGGGCGGACCTGGGGGGAGACCCAGTACTTC
CDR3 protein: CASSAQGRTWGETQYF

V gene: TRBV7-6
D gene: -
J gene: TRBJ1-2
clone size: few
CDR3 DNA: TGTGCCAGCAGCCCGCAGGGTTCTTATGGCTACACCTTC
CDR3 protein: CASSPQGSYGYTF

V gene: TRBV5-1
D gene: TRBD1
J gene: TRBJ2-1
clone size: -
CDR3 DNA: TGCGCCAGCAGCTTGGAGGGGGCTACATACAATGAGCAGTTCTTC
CDR3 protein: CASSLEGATYNEQFF

V gene: TRBV24-1
D gene: TRBD2
J gene: TRBJ2-3
clone size: -
CDR3 DNA: TGTGCCACCAGTTGGGGACTAGCGGGGGCCCGCCCCGCCGCAGATACGCAGTATTTT
CDR3 protein: CATSWGLAGARPAADTQYF

V gene: TRBV18
D gene: TRBD1
J gene: TRBJ1-2
clone size: -
CDR3 DNA: TGTGCCAGCTCACCAAGGACAGGGCCTAATCTTAACTATGGCTACACCTTC
CDR3 protein: CASSPRTGPNLNYGYTF

V gene: TRBV7-8
D gene: -
J gene: TRBJ2-2
clone size: -
CDR3 DNA: TGTGCCAGCAGCTCTTACTATTTGGCGGGGTCGGTCACCGGGGAGCTGTTTTTT
CDR3 protein: CASSSYYLAGSVTGELFF

V gene: TRBV11-3
D gene: -
J gene: TRBJ1-2
clone size: -
CDR3 DNA: TGTGCCACCTTAGGGGCAGGAGTGAACTATGGCTACACCTTC
CDR3 protein: CATLGAGVNYGYTF

V gene: TRBV11-2
D gene: -
J gene: TRBJ2-3
clone size: -
CDR3 DNA: TGTGCCAGCAGCGTCCAACCAGGGGTTCGGGCAGATACGCAGTATTTT
CDR3 protein: CASSVQPGVRADTQYF

V gene: TRBV11-3
D gene: -
J gene: TRBJ2-2
clone size: -
CDR3 DNA: TGTGCCAGCAGCTTCAGCACCGGGGAGCTGTTTTTT
CDR3 protein: CASSFSTGELFF

V gene: TRBV3-1/TRBV3-2
D gene: -
J gene: TRBJ1-6
clone size: -
CDR3 DNA: TGTGCCAGCAGCCCTCCCGCGGGACTGAGGAGCTCCTATAATTCACCCCTCCACTTT
CDR3 protein: CASSPPAGLRSSYNSPLHF

V gene: TRBV27
D gene: TRBD1
J gene: TRBJ2-1
clone size: -
CDR3 DNA: TGTGCCAGCAGTCCCGGGACAGGGTACAATGAGCAGTTCTTC
CDR3 protein: CASSPGTGYNEQFF

V gene: TRBV18
D gene: TRBD1
J gene: TRBJ2-3
clone size: -
CDR3 DNA: TGTGCCAGCTCACAAAGACAGGGAACAGGTACAGATACGCAGTATTTT
CDR3 protein: CASSQRQGTGTDTQYF

V gene: TRBV6-4
D gene: TRBD1
J gene: TRBJ2-2
clone size: -
CDR3 DNA: TGTGCCAGCAGCTCAAGGACAGGGGGCACCGGGGAGCTGTTTTTT
CDR3 protein: CASSSRTGGTGELFF

V gene: TRBV7-9
D gene: -
J gene: TRBJ1-5
clone size: -
CDR3 DNA: TGTGCCAGCAGCTTGGAGCTTTCGCATAGCAATCAGCCCCAGCATTTT
CDR3 protein: CASSLELSHSNQPQHF

V gene: TRBV5-8
D gene: -
J gene: TRBJ2-7
clone size: -
CDR3 DNA: TGTGCCAGCAGCTTGACAGGAGTGGGGATCTCCGAGCAGTACTTC
CDR3 protein: CASSLTGVGISEQYF

V gene: TRBV7-6
D gene: -
J gene: TRBJ2-1
clone size: -
CDR3 DNA: TGTGCCAGCAGCTTCATCGGGAATGAGCAGTTCTTC
CDR3 protein: CASSFIGNEQFF

V gene: TRBV7-6
D gene: TRBD2
J gene: TRBJ2-7
clone size: -
CDR3 DNA: TGTGCCAGCAGCTTAGCCAGCGGGAGGGCCTACGAGCAGTACTTC
CDR3 protein: CASSLASGRAYEQYF

V gene: TRBV6-5
D gene: -
J gene: TRBJ2-2
clone size: -
CDR3 DNA: TGTGCCAGCAGTTCCTATAGCGGGGAGCTGTTTTTT
CDR3 protein: CASSSYSGELFF

V gene: TRBV6-1
D gene: -
J gene: TRBJ1-3
clone size: -
CDR3 DNA: TGTGCCAGCAGTGAAACTACGCCAGCCTCTGGAAACACCATATATTTT
CDR3 protein: CASSETTPASGNTIYF

V gene: TRBV9
D gene: -
J gene: TRBJ2-3
clone size: -
CDR3 DNA: TGTGCCAGCAGCGTAGGGATTCGGAGGACAGATACGCAGTATTTT
CDR3 protein: CASSVGIRRTDTQYF

V gene: TRBV5-4
D gene: -
J gene: TRBJ1-6
clone size: few
CDR3 DNA: TGTGCCAGCAGGTTGGGCAGTAGCAATTCACCCCTCCACTTT
CDR3 protein: CASRLGSSNSPLHF

V gene: TRBV28
D gene: TRBD1
J gene: TRBJ2-7
clone size: -
CDR3 DNA: TGTGCCAGCAGTGGACACGACAGGGGATCCTACGAGCAGTACTTC
CDR3 protein: CASSGHDRGSYEQYF

V gene: TRBV9
D gene: TRBD2
J gene: TRBJ2-1
clone size: -
CDR3 DNA: TGTGCCAGCAGCGTAGACGGTCTAGCGGGGTCCTACAATGAGCAGTTCTTC
CDR3 protein: CASSVDGLAGSYNEQFF

V gene: TRBV4-1
D gene: TRBD1
J gene: TRBJ2-7
clone size: few
CDR3 DNA: TGCGCCAGCAGCCAAGGGCGGGACAGGTCCTACGAGCAGTACTTC
CDR3 protein: CASSQGRDRSYEQYF

V gene: TRBV6-5
D gene: TRBD1
J gene: TRBJ2-2
clone size: few
CDR3 DNA: TGTGCCAGCAGTTATCATCGGACAGGGAACACCGGGGAGCTGTTTTTT
CDR3 protein: CASSYHRTGNTGELFF

V gene: TRBV10-3
D gene: TRBD1
J gene: TRBJ1-3
clone size: -
CDR3 DNA: TGTGCCATCAGCTCGGGACAGGGCCCTTCTTCTGGAAACACCATATATTTT
CDR3 protein: CAISSGQGPSSGNTIYF